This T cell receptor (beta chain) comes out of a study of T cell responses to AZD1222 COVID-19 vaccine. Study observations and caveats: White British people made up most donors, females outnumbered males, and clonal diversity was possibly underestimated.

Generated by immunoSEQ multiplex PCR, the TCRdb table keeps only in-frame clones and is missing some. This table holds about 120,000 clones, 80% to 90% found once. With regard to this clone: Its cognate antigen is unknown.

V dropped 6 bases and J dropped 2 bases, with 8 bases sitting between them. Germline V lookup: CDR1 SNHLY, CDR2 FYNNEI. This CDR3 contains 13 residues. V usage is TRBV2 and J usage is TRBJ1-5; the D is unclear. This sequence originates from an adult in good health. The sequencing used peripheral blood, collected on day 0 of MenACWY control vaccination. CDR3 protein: CASRAEGNQPQHF. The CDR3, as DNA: TGTGCCAGCAGGGCGGAGGGCAATCAGCCCCAGCATTTT.